This record concerns one T cell receptor (beta chain) sequence. Its antigen is undetermined. The V end lost 3 bases, the J end lost 7 bases, and 12 bases lay between the germline ends. This CDR3 contains 13 residues. CDR1 and CDR2 from the germline V gene are SGHAT and FQNNGV. Produced via immunoSEQ multiplex PCR; TCRdb's table is partial and in-frame only. In the table there are 170,000 or so clones, approximately 90% of which are singletons. The sample comes from a study of T cell responses to AZD1222 COVID-19 vaccine. General study findings and limits: Donors were chiefly white British, with a greater number of females, and clonal diversity was perhaps underestimated. There were repertoire samples only from the period after the peak T cell response. CD4 TCRs covered the whole spike, strongest at regions 160-218 and 743-854.

This receptor was obtained from an adult in good health. This specimen was peripheral blood, taken on day 0 of AZD1222 vaccination. The V call is TRBV11-2, the J call TRBJ1-2; no reliable D call. The CDR3 region is CASSFLEDGGYTF. The CDR3, as DNA: TGTGCCAGCAGCTTCCTGGAAGACGGTGGCTACACCTTC. Complete variable domain (other parts from reference TRBV11-2 and TRBJ1-2): EAGVAQSPRYKIIEKRQSVAFWCNPISGHATLYWYQQILGQGPKLLIQFQNNGVVDDSQLPKDRFSAERLKGVDSTLKIQPAKLEDSAVYLCASSFLEDGGYTFGSGTRLTVV.